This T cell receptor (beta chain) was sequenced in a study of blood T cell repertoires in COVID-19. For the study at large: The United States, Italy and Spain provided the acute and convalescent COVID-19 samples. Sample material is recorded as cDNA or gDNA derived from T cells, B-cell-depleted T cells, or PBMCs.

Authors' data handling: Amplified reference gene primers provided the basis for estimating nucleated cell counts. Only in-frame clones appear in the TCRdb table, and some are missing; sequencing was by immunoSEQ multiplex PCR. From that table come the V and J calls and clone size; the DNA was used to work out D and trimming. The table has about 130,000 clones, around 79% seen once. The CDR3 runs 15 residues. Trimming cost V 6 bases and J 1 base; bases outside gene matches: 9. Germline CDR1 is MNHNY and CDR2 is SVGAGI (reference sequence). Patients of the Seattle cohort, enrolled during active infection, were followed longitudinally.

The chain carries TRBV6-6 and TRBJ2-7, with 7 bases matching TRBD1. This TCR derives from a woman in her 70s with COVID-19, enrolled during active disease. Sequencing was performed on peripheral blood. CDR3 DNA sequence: TGTGCCAGCAGAGAACAGGGACAGCCTTCCTACGAGCAGTACTTC. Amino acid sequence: CASREQGQPSYEQYF.